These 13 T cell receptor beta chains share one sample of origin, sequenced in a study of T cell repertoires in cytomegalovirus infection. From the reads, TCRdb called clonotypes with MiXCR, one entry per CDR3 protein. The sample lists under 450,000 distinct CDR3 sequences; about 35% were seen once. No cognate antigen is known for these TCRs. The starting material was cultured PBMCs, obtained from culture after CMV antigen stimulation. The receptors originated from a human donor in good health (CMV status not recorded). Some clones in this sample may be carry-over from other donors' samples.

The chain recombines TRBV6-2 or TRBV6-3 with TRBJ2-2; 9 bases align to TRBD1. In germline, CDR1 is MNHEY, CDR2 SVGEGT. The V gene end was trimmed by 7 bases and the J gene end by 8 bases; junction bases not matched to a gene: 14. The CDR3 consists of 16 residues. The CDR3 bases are TGTGCCAGCACCTACCGGGGACAGGGCGTTCCGGGGGAGCTGTTTTTT. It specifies CASTYRGQGVPGELFF.

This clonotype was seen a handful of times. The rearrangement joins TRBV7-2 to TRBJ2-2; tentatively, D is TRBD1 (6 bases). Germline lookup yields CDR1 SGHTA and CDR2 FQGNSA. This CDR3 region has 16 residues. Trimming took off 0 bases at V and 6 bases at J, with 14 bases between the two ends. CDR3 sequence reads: CASSLAPQGRAGELFF. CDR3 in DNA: TGTGCCAGCAGCTTAGCGCCACAGGGTCGTGCCGGGGAGCTGTTTTTT.

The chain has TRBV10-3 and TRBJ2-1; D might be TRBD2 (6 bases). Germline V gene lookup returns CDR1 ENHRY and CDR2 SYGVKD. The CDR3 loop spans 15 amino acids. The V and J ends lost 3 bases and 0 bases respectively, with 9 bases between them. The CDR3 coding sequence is TGTGCCATCAGTGAAGGTAGCGGCTCCTACAATGAGCAGTTCTTC. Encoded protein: CAISEGSGSYNEQFF.

The CDR3 spells CAIAGLAGSNEQFF. The DNA of the CDR3 is TGTGCCATCGCGGGACTAGCGGGATCTAATGAGCAGTTCTTC. This chain joins TRBV10-3 and TRBJ2-1; 13 nucleotides agree with TRBD2. V dropped 8 bases and J dropped 7; count of bases not matched to a gene: 5. The CDR3 has 14 residues. Germline CDR1 ENHRY, CDR2 SYGVKD.

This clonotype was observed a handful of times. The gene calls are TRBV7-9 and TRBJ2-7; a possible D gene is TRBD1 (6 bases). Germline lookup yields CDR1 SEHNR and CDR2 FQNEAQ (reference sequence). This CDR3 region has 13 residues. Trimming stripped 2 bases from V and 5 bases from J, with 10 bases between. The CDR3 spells CASSLNRDDEQYV. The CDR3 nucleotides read TGTGCCAGCAGCTTAAACAGGGACGACGAGCAGTACGTC.

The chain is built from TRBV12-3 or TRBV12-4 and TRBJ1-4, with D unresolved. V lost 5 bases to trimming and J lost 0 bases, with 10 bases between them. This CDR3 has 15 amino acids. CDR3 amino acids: CASSRDGATNEKLFF. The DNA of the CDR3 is TGTGCCAGCAGTCGCGACGGAGCAACTAATGAAAAACTGTTTTTT.

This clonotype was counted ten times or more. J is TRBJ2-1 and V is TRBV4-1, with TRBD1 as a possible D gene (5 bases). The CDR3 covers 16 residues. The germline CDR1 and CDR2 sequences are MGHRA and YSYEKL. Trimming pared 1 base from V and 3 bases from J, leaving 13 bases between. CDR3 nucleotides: TGCGCCAGCAGCCAAGTGGACATCCTGGTCTACAATGAGCAGTTCTTC. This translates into CASSQVDILVYNEQFF.

CDR3 protein: CASSLDRGTSYEQYF. The CDR3 region has the DNA TGTGCCAGCAGCCTGGACAGGGGGACTTCCTACGAGCAGTACTTC. The chain couples TRBV6-2 or TRBV6-3 to TRBJ2-7; TRBD1 agrees at 10 bases. V shed 6 bases and J 1 base; nucleotides not matched to a gene: 6. This CDR3 is 15 amino acids long. Germline CDR1 and CDR2: MNHEY and SVGEGT.

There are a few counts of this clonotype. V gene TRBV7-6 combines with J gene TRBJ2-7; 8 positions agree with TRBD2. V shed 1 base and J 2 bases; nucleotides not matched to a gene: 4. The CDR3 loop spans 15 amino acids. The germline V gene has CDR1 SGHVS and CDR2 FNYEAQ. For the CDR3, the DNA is TGTGCCAGCAGCTTAGGGAGCGGGAGCCCCTACGAGCAGTACTTC. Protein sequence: CASSLGSGSPYEQYF.

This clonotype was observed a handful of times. DNA for the CDR3: TGTGCCAGCAGCTTATGGACAGGAACGAACACTGAAGCTTTCTTT. Encoded protein: CASSLWTGTNTEAFF. V and J are TRBV7-9 and TRBJ1-1; 7 nucleotides agree with TRBD1. This CDR3 spans 15 amino acids. Germline V gene data show CDR1 as SEHNR and CDR2 as FQNEAQ (reference sequence). Germline trimming cut 2 bases from V and 1 base from J; bases unmatched to any gene: 4.

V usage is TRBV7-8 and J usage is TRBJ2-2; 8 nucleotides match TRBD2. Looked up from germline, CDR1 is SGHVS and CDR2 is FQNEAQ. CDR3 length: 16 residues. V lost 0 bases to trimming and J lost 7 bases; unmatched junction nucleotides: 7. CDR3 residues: CASSLAQAGGFGELFF. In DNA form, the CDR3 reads TGTGCCAGCAGCTTAGCGCAGGCGGGAGGTTTCGGGGAGCTGTTTTTT.

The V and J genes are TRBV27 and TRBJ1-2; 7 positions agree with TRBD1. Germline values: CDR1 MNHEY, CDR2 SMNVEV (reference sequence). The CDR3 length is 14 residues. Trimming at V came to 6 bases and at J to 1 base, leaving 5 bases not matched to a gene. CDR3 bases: TGTGCCAGCAGACTACAGGGGAATAACTATGGCTACACCTTC. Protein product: CASRLQGNNYGYTF.

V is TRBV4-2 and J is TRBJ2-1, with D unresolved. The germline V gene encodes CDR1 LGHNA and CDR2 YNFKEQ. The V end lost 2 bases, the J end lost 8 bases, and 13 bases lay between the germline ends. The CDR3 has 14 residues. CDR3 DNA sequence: TGTGCCAGCAGCCAATATTCCGATGGGGATGAGCAGTTCTTC. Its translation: CASSQYSDGDEQFF.